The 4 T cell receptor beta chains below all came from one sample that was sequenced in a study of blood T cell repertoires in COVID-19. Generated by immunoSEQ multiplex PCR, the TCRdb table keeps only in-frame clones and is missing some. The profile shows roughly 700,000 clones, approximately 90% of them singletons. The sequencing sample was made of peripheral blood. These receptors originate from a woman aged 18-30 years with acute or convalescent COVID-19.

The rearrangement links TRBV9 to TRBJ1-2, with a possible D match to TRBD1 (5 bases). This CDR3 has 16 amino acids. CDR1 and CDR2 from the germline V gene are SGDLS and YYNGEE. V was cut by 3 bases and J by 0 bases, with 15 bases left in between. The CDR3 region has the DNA TGTGCCAGCAGCGAGCCCCGGGGGGAAACTAACTATGGCTACACCTTC. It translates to CASSEPRGETNYGYTF.

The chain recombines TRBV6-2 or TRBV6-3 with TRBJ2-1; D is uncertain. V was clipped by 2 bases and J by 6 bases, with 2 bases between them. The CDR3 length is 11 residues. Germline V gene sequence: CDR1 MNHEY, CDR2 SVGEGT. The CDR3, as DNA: TGTGCCAGCAGTTACCTCAATGAGCAGTTCTTC. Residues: CASSYLNEQFF.

CDR3 in amino acids: CASSQDLGTGSYTGELFF. The CDR3 coding sequence is TGCGCCAGCAGCCAAGATTTGGGGACAGGGAGTTACACCGGGGAGCTGTTTTTT. The chain has TRBV4-3 and TRBJ2-2, with 9 bases aligning to TRBD1. The junction had 8 bases not matched to a gene; V was cut back by 0 bases and J by 3 bases. The CDR3 is 18 amino acids. CDR1 LGHNA and CDR2 YSLEER come from the germline V gene.

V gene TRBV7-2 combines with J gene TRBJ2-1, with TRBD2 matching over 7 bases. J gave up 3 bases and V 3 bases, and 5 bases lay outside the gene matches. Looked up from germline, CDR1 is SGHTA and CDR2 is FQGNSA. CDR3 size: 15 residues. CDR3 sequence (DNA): TGTGCCAGCAGCTTCCGGGACTACCTCTACAATGAGCAGTTCTTC. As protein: CASSFRDYLYNEQFF.